This TCR beta chain was identified during a study of PD-1 blockade in classical Hodgkin lymphoma. The sample's time point: cycle 4 day 1 (C4D1), after five to seven weeks of nivolumab. Following autologous stem cell transplantation, relapse occurred in every patient, and exposure to brentuximab vedotin varied. Germline V CDR1 and CDR2: MNHNY, SVGAGI (reference sequence). Unmatched junction bases numbered 11, after V lost 4 bases and J lost 6 bases. The CDR3 runs to 15 residues. TCRdb's table, derived via immunoSEQ multiplex PCR, lists solely in-frame clones and lacks some. The sample includes some 39,000 clones, just under 80% seen only once; the top ten take less than 40%.

The receptor was derived from a human donor with classical Hodgkin lymphoma. Here the sequenced sample was peripheral blood mononuclear cells (PBMCs), taken before the fourth cycle of nivolumab. V gene TRBV6-6 combines with J gene TRBJ1-2; TRBD1 matches at 7 bases. CDR3 in DNA: TGTGCCAGCAGTTCGGGACAGTCAGACCGTGATGGCTACACCTTC. This codes for CASSSGQSDRDGYTF.